This T cell receptor beta chain was sequenced for a study of human CD8 memory T cell subsets. Generation of TCR beta libraries used UMI-labeled 5' RACE. TCRdb reprocessed the 5' RACE reads and stores each CDR3 protein as one record, lacking DNA. In total, the table holds about 5,800 distinct CDR3 sequences. Points on this clonotype: What it binds is not known.

CCR7+ PD-1+ TIGIT+ early memory CD8+ cells with dysfunctional traits were TPEX. Negative magnetic separation enriched total CD8+ T cells. General study findings and limits: Apart from T cell receptor beta chains, no chains were sequenced in the study.

The clonotype originates from a human donor in good health. Sequencing was carried out using CD8+ T cells from PBMCs.

The CDR3: CASSSKRGVFSGNTIYF. This sequence joins TRBV6-2 or TRBV6-3 and TRBJ1-3; the D call of TRBD1 rests on TCRdb alone, since no DNA is present to check it. The germline V gene has CDR1 MNHEY and CDR2 SVGEGT. The CDR3 has 17 residues.